Below are 32 T cell receptor beta chains sequenced from a single sample in a study of OX40 agonist ivuxolimab in advanced cancers. Assay: immunoSEQ multiplex PCR; the TCRdb copy retains only in-frame clones and omits some. The table lists about 62,000 clones, around 85% of them singletons. The specimen comprised CD4+ or CD8+ T cells sorted from blood, sampled in a trial of the OX40 agonist ivuxolimab. These receptors all stem from an adult with an advanced solid tumor such as melanoma, head and neck, liver or kidney cancer.

J is TRBJ2-7 and V is TRBV5-3, with 7 bases aligning to TRBD1. TRBV5-3 falls under the ORF class, with uncertain function. The V gene end was trimmed by 6 bases and the J gene end by 3 bases; junction bases not matched to a gene: 18. The CDR3 is 17 amino acids. CDR3 protein: CARNPHTKGAPHYEQYF. In nucleotides, the CDR3 is TGTGCCAGAAACCCCCACACGAAGGGGGCGCCCCACTACGAGCAGTACTTC.

V usage is TRBV7-9 and J usage is TRBJ2-3; 15 nucleotides agree with TRBD2. Germline V CDR1 and CDR2: SEHNR, FQNEAQ (reference sequence). The trim removed 5 bases at V and 6 bases at J, leaving 6 bases unmatched. The CDR3 is 16 amino acids. The chain's CDR3 is CASSVGTSGRRDTQYF. The CDR3 coding sequence is TGTGCCAGCAGCGTCGGGACTAGCGGGAGGAGGGATACGCAGTATTTT.

The chain combines TRBV5-4 with TRBJ2-5; 12 positions match TRBD1. The germline V gene has CDR1 SGHNT and CDR2 YYREEE (reference sequence). CDR3 length: 16 amino acids. V shed 2 bases, J shed 5 bases, and the junction held 7 bases outside the gene matches. The DNA for the CDR3 is TGTGCCAGCAGCTTCATCGGGACAGGGGGCGGGGAGACCCAGTACTTC. Amino acids: CASSFIGTGGGETQYF.

The J gene is TRBJ2-2, the V gene TRBV15, with TRBD2 as a possible D gene (6 bases). The germline CDR1 and CDR2 sequences are LNHNV and YYDKDF (reference sequence). Trimming left V 3 bases short and J 0 bases short, with 14 bases between. CDR3 size: 17 residues. In nucleotides, the CDR3 is TGTGCCACCAGCAGGGCAAGCGGGCCTACGAACACCGGGGAGCTGTTTTTT. This codes for CATSRASGPTNTGELFF.

This chain connects TRBV19 to TRBJ1-5; 9 bases match TRBD1. This CDR3 is built from 16 residues. V shed 5 bases and J 2 bases; nucleotides not matched to a gene: 7. CDR1 LNHDA and CDR2 SQIVND come from the germline V gene (reference sequence). CDR3 nucleotides: TGTGCCAGTAGTGGGGACAGGGCTTCAGGCAATCAGCCCCAGCATTTT. Its protein is CASSGDRASGNQPQHF.

The chain links TRBV27 to TRBJ2-1, with 9 bases matching TRBD2. Germline lookup yields CDR1 MNHEY and CDR2 SMNVEV (reference sequence). The CDR3 has 17 amino acids. The V gene end was trimmed by 2 bases and the J gene end by 4 bases; junction bases not matched to a gene: 9. The CDR3 region has the DNA TGTGCCAGCAGTTTACGGGCGGGAGGGCGAGGTTACAATGAGCAGTTCTTC. Amino acids: CASSLRAGGRGYNEQFF.

The chain employs TRBV5-1 and TRBJ2-7; 8 bases are a match to TRBD2. Germline lookup yields CDR1 SGHRS and CDR2 YFSETQ. The CDR3 is 14 amino acids. V shed 4 bases and J 1 base; nucleotides not matched to a gene: 4. CDR3 DNA sequence: TGCGCCAGCAGCCCGGGGGGGGCGTCCTACGAGCAGTACTTC. As protein: CASSPGGASYEQYF.

The chain couples TRBV19 to TRBJ2-4; 11 bases map to TRBD1. This CDR3 has 15 residues. Germline assignment: CDR1 LNHDA and CDR2 SQIVND (reference sequence). V trimming: 2 bases; J trimming: 6 bases; junction bases outside the gene matches: 3. The chain's CDR3 is CASSITGQGANIQYF. CDR3 in DNA: TGTGCCAGTAGTATAACCGGACAGGGGGCAAACATTCAGTACTTC.

The rearrangement uses TRBV5-4 and TRBJ1-4; possibly TRBD1 for D (5 bases). The V and J ends lost 10 bases and 4 bases respectively, with 14 bases between them. The CDR3 length is 13 residues. Germline V gene data show CDR1 as SGHNT and CDR2 as YYREEE (reference sequence). The CDR3 bases are TGTGCCGGCGGTCGGGGGGATAATGAAAAACTGTTTTTT. It encodes CAGGRGDNEKLFF.

The chain recombines TRBV21-1 with TRBJ1-3. TRBV21-1 is flagged as a pseudogene. The CDR3 contains 16 residues. The CDR3 region is CASSSGGTGYGNTIYF. The DNA for the CDR3 is TGTGCCAGCAGTAGCGGGGGGACAGGGTATGGAAACACCATATATTTT.

The chain has TRBV28 and TRBJ1-2; a possible D gene is TRBD1 (6 bases). The CDR3 is 15 residues long. Trimming pared 3 bases from V and 4 bases from J, leaving 15 bases between. Germline assignment: CDR1 MDHEN and CDR2 SYDVKM. The CDR3 is CASSFTPTGTYGYTF. The CDR3 bases are TGTGCCAGCAGTTTTACCCCTACAGGGACCTATGGCTACACCTTC.

This chain uses TRBV15 with TRBJ2-7; TRBD1 matches at 11 bases. The CDR3 contains 16 residues. Germline loops: CDR1 LNHNV, CDR2 YYDKDF (reference sequence). V trimming: 2 bases; J trimming: 8 bases; junction bases outside the gene matches: 11. The CDR3 reads CATSRPPGTGGSKQYF. The DNA for the CDR3 is TGTGCCACCAGCAGACCCCCCGGGACAGGGGGGTCGAAGCAGTACTTC.

J is TRBJ1-2 and V is TRBV6-1, with D possibly TRBD1 on 6 matching bases. Germline V gene data show CDR1 as MNHNS and CDR2 as SASEGT. V was pared by 7 bases and J by 4 bases, with 16 bases between. The CDR3 length is 14 residues. The CDR3 DNA follows: TGTGCCAGCACTAAGGGGGGGAGAACCTATGGCTACACCTTC. It is translated as CASTKGGRTYGYTF.

This rearrangement joins TRBV7-9 to TRBJ2-1; TRBD2 is a possible D gene (5 bases). The length of the CDR3 is 15 residues. V was trimmed by 6 bases and J by 0 bases, leaving 12 bases between them. The germline V gene has CDR1 SEHNR and CDR2 FQNEAQ (reference sequence). The chain's CDR3 is CASRPGLSSYNEQFF. The CDR3 DNA is TGTGCCAGCAGGCCCGGACTTAGCTCCTACAATGAGCAGTTCTTC.

The chain carries TRBV7-2 and TRBJ2-5, with unresolved D. Germline V gene sequence: CDR1 SGHTA, CDR2 FQGNSA. Between the trimmed V and J ends, which lost 5 bases and 2 bases, there was a span of 12 bases. This CDR3 region has 14 residues. For the CDR3, the DNA is TGTGCCAGCAGCCCGGCCAGACTGCAAGAGACCCAGTACTTC. As protein: CASSPARLQETQYF.

The CDR3 DNA sequence: TGTGCCAGCAGCTTTGGATCTAGCACAGATACGCAGTATTTT. This encodes CASSFGSSTDTQYF. The V and J genes are TRBV2 and TRBJ2-3; D not certain. The CDR3 contains 14 residues. Germline CDR1 and CDR2: SNHLY and FYNNEI. The V end lost 6 bases, the J end lost 0 bases, and 10 bases lay between the germline ends. The whole variable domain, filled in from reference TRBV2 and TRBJ2-3, reads EPEVTQTPSHQVTQMGQEVILRCVPISNHLYFYWYRQILGQKVEFLVSFYNNEISEKSEIFDDQFSVERPDGSNFTLKIRSTKLEDSAMYFCASSFGSSTDTQYFGPGTRLTVL.

This clone was recorded once. The same CDR3 also results from other DNA sequences found in this sample. CDR3 bases: TGTGCCAGCAGCTTTGGTACAGGGAGCTCCTACGAGCAGTACTTC. Amino acids: CASSFGTGSSYEQYF. The genes are TRBV7-9 and TRBJ2-7, with D tentatively TRBD1 (6 bases). This CDR3 is 15 amino acids long. V lost 3 bases, J lost 0 bases, and 12 bases lay in between. Germline CDR1 reads SEHNR; CDR2 reads FQNEAQ (reference sequence).

V gene TRBV19 combines with J gene TRBJ2-2; D gene unclear. Per germline, CDR1 LNHDA and CDR2 SQIVND (reference sequence). This CDR3 is built from 12 residues. Deletions cut 3 bases from V and 7 bases from J, with 6 bases between. CDR3 in amino acids: CASSISFGELFF. The DNA of the CDR3 is TGTGCCAGTAGTATTAGCTTCGGGGAGCTGTTTTTT.

The chain links TRBV28 to TRBJ2-7; the D gene is possibly TRBD2 (6 bases). This CDR3 has 13 amino acids. The germline gives CDR1 MDHEN, CDR2 SYDVKM. Trimming left V 6 bases short and J 6 bases short, with 15 bases between. In DNA, the CDR3 is TGTGCCAGCAGGGGGGGACTGGAGTCCGAGCAGTACTTC. This encodes CASRGGLESEQYF.

This clone was picked up a small number of times. The V gene is TRBV11-2, the J gene TRBJ2-2; D possibly matches TRBD1 or TRBD2 (5 bases each). Germline CDR1 and CDR2: SGHAT and FQNNGV. This CDR3 is built from 16 residues. V lost 0 bases and J 7 bases, leaving 15 bases between the germline ends. The CDR3 DNA sequence: TGTGCCAGCAGCTTAGAGGGAGCCAGGGTTGGCGGGGAGCTGTTTTTT. This gives the protein CASSLEGARVGGELFF.

The V and J genes are TRBV30 and TRBJ2-5, with 10 bases fitting TRBD2. The trim removed 4 bases at V and 2 bases at J, leaving 13 bases unmatched. This CDR3 has 17 residues. CDR1 and CDR2 (germline): GTSNPN, SVGIG (reference sequence). CDR3 sequence (DNA): TGTGCCTGGACCAGTGCCCTACTAGCGGGGTCACAAGAGACCCAGTACTTC. Protein sequence: CAWTSALLAGSQETQYF. The variable domain in full, completed from reference TRBV30 and TRBJ2-5, reads SQTIHQWPATLVQPVGSPLSLECTVEGTSNPNLYWYRQAAGRGLQLLFYSVGIGQISSEVPQNLSASRPQDRQFILSSKKLLLSDSGFYLCAWTSALLAGSQETQYFGPGTRLLVL.

The chain carries TRBV6-5 and TRBJ1-1; D uncertain. The CDR3 has 12 residues. The V and J ends lost 8 bases and 3 bases respectively, with 10 bases between them. In germline, CDR1 is MNHEY, CDR2 SVGAGI. The CDR3 coding sequence is TGTGCCAGCGGACCTACCTACACTGAAGCTTTCTTT. It translates to CASGPTYTEAFF.

The chain is built from TRBV7-9 and TRBJ1-3; 7 bases align to TRBD1. The CDR3 totals 13 residues. J lost 4 bases, V lost 6 bases, and 3 bases had no gene match. CDR1 is SEHNR, CDR2 FQNEAQ, per germline (reference sequence). CDR3 region: CASRTGSGNTIYF. CDR3 DNA: TGTGCCAGCAGGACAGGGAGCGGAAACACCATATATTTT.

This chain connects TRBV5-4 to TRBJ2-1; TRBD2 is a possible D gene (5 bases). CDR1 is SGHNT and CDR2 is YYREEE in the germline V gene (reference sequence). V gave up 1 base and J gave up 3 bases, with 11 bases separating them. This CDR3 spans 15 amino acids. The CDR3 DNA reads as TGTGCCAGCAGCTTGATGCGGAGGAACTACAATGAGCAGTTCTTC. This codes for CASSLMRRNYNEQFF.

This clone has only a few counts. The rearrangement joins TRBV19 to TRBJ1-5; maybe TRBD1 (5 bases). This CDR3 is 13 amino acids long. Germline CDR1 reads LNHDA; CDR2 reads SQIVND (reference sequence). Trimming left V 6 bases short and J 6 bases short, with 12 bases between. CDR3 region: CASSGGGGQPQHF. CDR3 coding DNA: TGTGCCAGTAGCGGCGGGGGGGGTCAGCCCCAGCATTTT.

The chain employs TRBV11-3 and TRBJ2-7; tentatively, D is TRBD2 (6 bases). Germline CDR1 and CDR2: SGHNT and YENEEA. The CDR3 covers 13 residues. V lost 5 bases and J lost 7, with 15 bases in between. The CDR3 nucleotides read TGTGCCAGCAGCCCTGGGACTCCCTTAGAGCAGTACTTC. Translated: CASSPGTPLEQYF.

The chain has TRBV2 and TRBJ2-7; unclear D gene. Germline CDR1 reads SNHLY; CDR2 reads FYNNEI. This CDR3 spans 13 amino acids. Trimming removed 0 bases from V and 3 bases from J, with 6 bases in between. The CDR3 loop is CASSEASFYEQYF. Here the CDR3 DNA reads TGTGCCAGCAGTGAAGCGAGCTTCTACGAGCAGTACTTC. Full variable domain (remainder filled in from reference TRBV2 and TRBJ2-7): EPEVTQTPSHQVTQMGQEVILRCVPISNHLYFYWYRQILGQKVEFLVSFYNNEISEKSEIFDDQFSVERPDGSNFTLKIRSTKLEDSAMYFCASSEASFYEQYFGPGTRLTVT.

The gene calls are TRBV7-6 and TRBJ2-7; 8 bases map to TRBD2. The germline gives CDR1 SGHVS, CDR2 FNYEAQ. This CDR3 has 15 amino acids. V lost 3 bases and J lost 0; bases outside the gene matches: 4. The CDR3 sequence is CASSLTLAGSYEQYF. Written as DNA, the CDR3 is TGTGCCAGCAGCTTGACTCTAGCGGGCTCCTACGAGCAGTACTTC.

This chain links TRBV5-4 with TRBJ1-1, with 8 bases that match TRBD1. The germline V gene encodes CDR1 SGHNT and CDR2 YYREEE (reference sequence). The junction had 8 bases not matched to a gene; V was cut back by 4 bases and J by 6 bases. The CDR3 runs 14 residues. CDR3 sequence (DNA): TGTGCCAGCAGCCCAGCAGGGGGCAGCCCTGAAGCTTTCTTT. Encoded protein: CASSPAGGSPEAFF. Full variable domain (outside the CDR3, taken from reference TRBV5-4 and TRBJ1-1): ETGVTQSPTHLIKTRGQQVTLRCSSQSGHNTVSWYQQALGQGPQFIFQYYREEENGRGNFPPRFSGLQFPNYSSELNVNALELDDSALYLCASSPAGGSPEAFFGQGTRLTVV.

This chain uses TRBV2 with TRBJ2-7, with TRBD1 matching 7 bases. This CDR3 has 14 residues. The V gene end was trimmed by 7 bases and the J gene end by 0 bases; junction bases not matched to a gene: 6. Germline V gives CDR1 SNHLY, CDR2 FYNNEI. This CDR3 is CASTGTESSYEQYF. CDR3 DNA: TGTGCCAGCACCGGGACAGAGAGCTCCTACGAGCAGTACTTC.

Only a few counts were recorded for this clone. This chain joins TRBV11-1 and TRBJ2-1; D might be TRBD2 (6 bases). The germline CDR1 and CDR2 sequences are SGHAT and FQDESV (reference sequence). The V end was cut by 1 base, the J end by 6 bases, with 10 bases between. CDR3 length: 14 amino acids. CDR3 sequence: CASSLGGDLNEQFF. As DNA, the CDR3 is TGTGCCAGCAGCTTAGGGGGGGACCTCAATGAGCAGTTCTTC.

This chain connects TRBV28 to TRBJ2-1, with 11 nucleotides matching TRBD2. Germline CDR1 reads MDHEN; CDR2 reads SYDVKM. V shed 2 bases, J shed 10 bases, and the junction held 1 base outside the gene matches. The CDR3 sequence is 13 residues long. The CDR3 DNA is TGTGCCAGCAGTTTACTAGCGGGAGGCGAGCAGTTCTTC. Its protein product is CASSLLAGGEQFF.